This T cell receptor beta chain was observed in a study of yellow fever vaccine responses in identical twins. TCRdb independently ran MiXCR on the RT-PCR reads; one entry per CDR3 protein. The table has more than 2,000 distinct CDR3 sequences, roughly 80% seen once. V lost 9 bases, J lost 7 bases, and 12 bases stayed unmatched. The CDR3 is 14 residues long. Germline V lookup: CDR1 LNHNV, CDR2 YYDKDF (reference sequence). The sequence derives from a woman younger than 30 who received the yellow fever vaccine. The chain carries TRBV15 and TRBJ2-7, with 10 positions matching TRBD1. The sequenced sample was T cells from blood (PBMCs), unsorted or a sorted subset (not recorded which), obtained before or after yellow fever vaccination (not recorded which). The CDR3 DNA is TGTGCCACGAATACCGGGACAGGGGTGAGAGAGCAGTACTTC. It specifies CATNTGTGVREQYF.